This T cell receptor beta chain was found in a study of cytomegalovirus exposure and HLA in healthy donors. Study-level information: An early data release held tens of millions of unique TCRs from HLA-typed donors.

Whole-study results and caveats: A later analysis revealed that TCR association rates differed between HLA loci, peaking at DRB1 and bottoming out at HLA-C.

On this clone itself: The antigen is unknown.

The primer mix had 60 Vbeta and 13 Jbeta primers. Method: immunoSEQ multiplex PCR; TCRdb's copy keeps in-frame clones and lacks some. The repertoire has tens of thousands of clones, roughly 80% of them found once; the top ten carry about 1.2%. The V gene's germline CDR1 is SQVTM and CDR2 ANQGSEA. The CDR3 sequence is 15 residues long. The V gene end was trimmed by 0 bases and the J gene end by 3 bases; junction bases not matched to a gene: 7. The receptor was derived from a girl aged 2 to 9 in good health and CMV-seropositive. The V call is TRBV29-1, the J call TRBJ2-5; 7 bases are a match to TRBD1. The material sequenced was PBMCs. In DNA, the CDR3 is TGCAGCGTTGAAGAGCAGACAGGGTGGGAAGAGACCCAGTACTTC. Its translation is CSVEEQTGWEETQYF.